This T cell receptor (beta chain) was profiled in a study of T cell responses to AZD1222 COVID-19 vaccine. As for the study in general: Pooling was applied to second doses at about 4 or about 12 weeks.

V lost 6 bases and J lost 7, with 16 bases in between. The germline CDR1 and CDR2 sequences are MNHEY and SVGAGI. This CDR3 is 14 amino acids long. This table comes from immunoSEQ multiplex PCR, and its TCRdb copy is limited to in-frame clones, with some not included. The sample comprises roughly 98,000 clones, just over 90% of which are singletons, and about 13% rests with the top ten. Details on this clone: Its cognate antigen is unknown.

Study results and caveats: The study found vaccine-associated CD4 TCRs spanning spike, dominant at 160-218 and 743-854.

The chain is built from TRBV6-5 and TRBJ2-1, with D perhaps TRBD2 (5 bases). The origin of this receptor is an adult in good health. The source was peripheral blood, collected on day 0 of AZD1222 vaccination. As DNA, the CDR3 is TGTGCCAGCAGACCCGGGCTAGCTCCAAATGAGCAGTTCTTC. This encodes CASRPGLAPNEQFF.